These 22 T cell receptor beta chains were all obtained from the same sample, sequenced in a study of blood T cells in healthy people across ages. Sample-barcoded 5' priming and a J-beta primer mix drove a second PCR of about 6 to 11 cycles. Using its own MiXCR run on the 5' RACE reads, TCRdb lists one record per CDR3 protein. The repertoire includes 750,000 to 950,000 distinct CDR3 sequences, about 55% of them detected once, and 40% to 50% sits in the top ten. The sequenced sample consisted of blood. All receptors come from a man older than 75 in good health.

This chain links TRBV20-1 with TRBJ2-2; 8 bases align to TRBD2. The CDR3 loop spans 15 amino acids. The V gene end was trimmed by 6 bases and the J gene end by 3 bases; junction bases not matched to a gene: 9. Germline values: CDR1 DFQATT, CDR2 SNEGSKA (reference sequence). CDR3 residues: CSARSARGDTGELFF. DNA for the CDR3: TGCAGTGCCAGATCTGCGCGGGGGGACACCGGGGAGCTGTTTTTT.

The chain employs TRBV25-1 and TRBJ2-1; D perhaps matches TRBD1 (6 bases). With 7 bases removed from V and 5 bases from J, the gap between germline ends came to 18 bases. CDR1 and CDR2 from the germline V gene are MGHDK and SYGVNS. The CDR3 has 15 amino acids. CDR3 nucleotides: TGTGCCAGCACCTGGGGGCAGGGGAAGAACAATGAGCAGTTCTTC. Amino acid sequence: CASTWGQGKNNEQFF. Filled out from reference TRBV25-1 and TRBJ2-1, the complete variable domain reads EADIYQTPRYLVIGTGKKITLECSQTMGHDKMYWYQQDPGMELHLIHYSYGVNSTEKGDLSSESTVSRIRTEHFPLTLESARPSHTSQYLCASTWGQGKNNEQFFGPGTRLTVL.

The V gene is TRBV2, the J gene TRBJ1-5; D uncertain. This CDR3 spans 13 amino acids. CDR1 SNHLY and CDR2 FYNNEI come from the germline V gene. Trimming cost V 7 bases and J 0 bases, with 7 bases left between them. CDR3 protein: CASTRDSNQPQHF. CDR3 nucleotide sequence: TGTGCCAGCACACGGGATAGCAATCAGCCCCAGCATTTT.

This chain links TRBV25-1 with TRBJ2-1; D remains ambiguous. The CDR3 consists of 11 residues. CDR1 and CDR2 from the germline V gene are MGHDK and SYGVNS. Trimming pared 1 base from V and 10 bases from J, leaving 5 bases between. This chain's CDR3 is CASSEFSEQFF. DNA for the CDR3: TGTGCCAGCAGTGAATTCTCCGAGCAGTTCTTC.

Concerning this clonotype itself: The junction differs from germline at one of its ends, possibly a read error. The V gene is TRBV3-1, the J gene TRBJ2-5; D not resolved. This CDR3 contains 14 residues. Germline CDR1 LGHDT, CDR2 YNNKEL (reference sequence). CDR3: CVSSQDRPAETQYF. CDR3 in DNA: TGTGTCAGCAGCCAAGATCGACCTGCCGAGACCCAGTACTTC.

This sequence joins TRBV12-3 or TRBV12-4 and TRBJ2-3, with D possibly being TRBD2 (6 bases). This CDR3 is built from 13 residues. V dropped 4 bases and J dropped 10 bases, with 15 bases sitting between them. The CDR3 loop is CASSWNSGSAQYF. The CDR3, as DNA: TGTGCCAGCAGTTGGAATAGCGGTAGTGCGCAGTATTTT.

This clonotype was picked up a small number of times. The V call is TRBV15, the J call TRBJ2-3, with TRBD1 as a possible D gene (6 bases). This CDR3 comprises 14 residues. The V and J ends lost 0 bases and 6 bases respectively, with 10 bases between them. Germline-derived CDR1 and CDR2 are LNHNV and YYDKDF (reference sequence). Here the CDR3 DNA reads TGTGCCACCAGCAGAGATACGAGGGGGGATACGCAGTATTTT. This codes for CATSRDTRGDTQYF.

This clonotype was recorded only once. The chain links TRBV28 to TRBJ2-1; 8 bases map to TRBD1. Germline CDR1 is MDHEN and CDR2 is SYDVKM. V trimming: 3 bases; J trimming: 8 bases; junction bases outside the gene matches: 12. The CDR3 is 16 residues long. CDR3 nucleotide sequence: TGTGCCAGCAGTTTGACAGGGGCCCTGAGTAACGATGAGCAGTTCTTC. Protein: CASSLTGALSNDEQFF.

This chain uses TRBV11-1 with TRBJ2-7; D might be TRBD1 (6 bases). The ends were cut back, 5 bases at V and 4 bases at J, with 18 bases in the middle. The V gene's germline CDR1 is SGHAT and CDR2 FQDESV (reference sequence). This CDR3 is built from 15 residues. The CDR3: CASSPKTGVRYEQYF. CDR3 sequence (DNA): TGTGCCAGCAGCCCAAAGACAGGAGTTCGATACGAGCAGTACTTC. Complete variable domain (other parts from reference TRBV11-1 and TRBJ2-7): EAEVAQSPRYKITEKSQAVAFWCDPISGHATLYWYRQILGQGPELLVQFQDESVVDDSQLPKDRFSAERLKGVDSTLKIQPAELGDSAMYLCASSPKTGVRYEQYFGPGTRLTVT.

V and J are TRBV15 and TRBJ2-5; D not resolved. The CDR3 runs 16 residues. Trimming removed 3 bases from V and 1 base from J, with 15 bases in between. The germline V gene has CDR1 LNHNV and CDR2 YYDKDF (reference sequence). The CDR3 DNA reads TGTGCCACCAGCAGGAGTATTGGAGCGACCCAAGAGACCCAGTACTTC. This encodes CATSRSIGATQETQYF.

The V and J genes are TRBV11-2 and TRBJ2-7; D perhaps matches TRBD1 (7 bases). Trimming cost V 5 bases and J 0 bases, with 14 bases left between them. The CDR3 totals 15 residues. CDR1 and CDR2 from the germline V gene are SGHAT and FQNNGV. CDR3 protein: CASSRRGQSSYEQYF. The CDR3 DNA sequence: TGTGCCAGCAGCCGGAGGGGACAGAGCTCCTACGAGCAGTACTTC.

This rearrangement joins TRBV7-2 to TRBJ2-5; 10 bases map to TRBD2. Germline CDR1 and CDR2: SGHTA and FQGNSA. Trimming at V came to 1 base and at J to 7 bases, leaving 9 bases not matched to a gene. The CDR3 totals 16 residues. CDR3 coding DNA: TGTGCCAGCAGCTTAGGAGTACTAGCGGGAACGGGGACCCAGTACTTC. Translation: CASSLGVLAGTGTQYF.

For this clonotype: At one end, the junction sequence differs from germline, possibly due to a read error. The chain uses TRBV25-1 and TRBJ1-2; TRBD1 agrees at 10 bases. The CDR3 has 13 residues. Per the germline V gene, CDR1 is MGHDK and CDR2 is SYGVNS. As DNA, the CDR3 is TGTGTCAGCAATAGACAGGGGGCGGATGGCTACACCTTC. Translated: CVSNRQGADGYTF.

There are many counts of this clonotype. This rearrangement joins TRBV20-1 to TRBJ2-5; D may match TRBD1 or TRBD2 (5 bases each). CDR1 DFQATT and CDR2 SNEGSKA come from the germline V gene (reference sequence). The CDR3 length is 11 residues. The CDR3, as DNA: TGCAGCGTTGAGAGGGGAGAGACCCAGTACTTC. As protein: CSVERGETQYF.

The chain carries TRBV12-3 or TRBV12-4 and TRBJ2-3, with 9 bases fitting TRBD1. The J segment lost 14 bases and the V segment lost 6 bases, leaving 18 bases of the junction unmatched. The length of the CDR3 is 15 residues. CDR3 nucleotide sequence: TGTGCCAGCAGCCCCGGGACAGGGCGGCACAGATACGCGTATTTT. Protein: CASSPGTGRHRYAYF.

This chain joins TRBV5-4 and TRBJ2-3; TRBD2 agrees at 12 bases. The CDR3 contains 15 residues. V lost 3 bases and J lost 14; bases outside the gene matches: 13. Germline values: CDR1 SGHNT, CDR2 YYREEE (reference sequence). The CDR3 nucleotides are TGTGCCAGCAGCTCGCAGACTAGCGGGAGAAGATACGCGTATTTT. It specifies CASSSQTSGRRYAYF.

V gene TRBV4-2 combines with J gene TRBJ1-2; D is ambiguous. With 5 bases removed from V and 2 bases from J, the gap between germline ends came to 12 bases. From germline, CDR1 is LGHNA and CDR2 YNFKEQ. The CDR3 sequence is 14 residues long. DNA for the CDR3: TGTGCCAGCAGCTCGCTCCAGAGGAACTATGGCTACACCTTC. This translates into CASSSLQRNYGYTF.

The table lists this clonotype with a few counts. CDR3 loop: CASSLIWQGRDEQFF. DNA for the CDR3: TGTGCCAGCAGCTTAATTTGGCAGGGTAGGGATGAGCAGTTCTTC. V usage is TRBV7-3 and J usage is TRBJ2-1, with TRBD1 as a possible D gene (5 bases). This CDR3 comprises 15 residues. CDR1 and CDR2 from the germline V gene are SGHTA and FQGTGA. V was cut by 1 base and J by 8 bases, with 15 bases left in between.

This clonotype has only a few counts. The chain recombines TRBV4-1 with TRBJ2-6; possibly TRBD2 for D (5 bases). CDR3 length equals 17 residues. With 0 bases removed from V and 2 bases from J, the gap between germline ends came to 11 bases. From germline, CDR1 is MGHRA and CDR2 YSYEKL. CDR3 bases: TGCGCCAGCAGCCAAGATCTAGACGGGGCTGGGGCCAACGTCCTGACTTTC. Its protein product is CASSQDLDGAGANVLTF.

The V and J genes are TRBV7-9 and TRBJ1-4; tentatively, D is TRBD1 (5 bases). Looked up from germline, CDR1 is SEHNR and CDR2 is FQNEAQ (reference sequence). Trimming took 2 bases from V and 2 from J, leaving 9 bases between them. The CDR3 sequence is 15 residues long. The CDR3 nucleotides are TGTGCCAGCAGCTTACCGGGGGAGACTAATGAAAAACTGTTTTTT. It translates to CASSLPGETNEKLFF.

In DNA, the CDR3 is TGTGCCAGCGGGACTAGCGGGGGAATGCAGTATTTT. Its protein product is CASGTSGGMQYF. The V gene is TRBV3-1, the J gene TRBJ2-3, with 14 positions matching TRBD2. The CDR3 consists of 12 residues. With 8 bases clipped from V and 11 bases from J, the junction kept 3 bases outside the gene matches. CDR1 and CDR2 from the germline V gene are LGHDT and YNNKEL (reference sequence).

The chain has TRBV9 and TRBJ2-5; 9 nucleotides line up with TRBD2. The CDR3 loop spans 16 amino acids. Germline-derived CDR1 and CDR2 are SGDLS and YYNGEE. The trim removed 0 bases at V and 11 bases at J, leaving 14 bases unmatched. The CDR3 protein is CASSVGGSGSFNEQYF. In DNA, the CDR3 is TGTGCCAGCAGCGTAGGCGGTAGCGGGAGTTTTAATGAGCAGTACTTC.